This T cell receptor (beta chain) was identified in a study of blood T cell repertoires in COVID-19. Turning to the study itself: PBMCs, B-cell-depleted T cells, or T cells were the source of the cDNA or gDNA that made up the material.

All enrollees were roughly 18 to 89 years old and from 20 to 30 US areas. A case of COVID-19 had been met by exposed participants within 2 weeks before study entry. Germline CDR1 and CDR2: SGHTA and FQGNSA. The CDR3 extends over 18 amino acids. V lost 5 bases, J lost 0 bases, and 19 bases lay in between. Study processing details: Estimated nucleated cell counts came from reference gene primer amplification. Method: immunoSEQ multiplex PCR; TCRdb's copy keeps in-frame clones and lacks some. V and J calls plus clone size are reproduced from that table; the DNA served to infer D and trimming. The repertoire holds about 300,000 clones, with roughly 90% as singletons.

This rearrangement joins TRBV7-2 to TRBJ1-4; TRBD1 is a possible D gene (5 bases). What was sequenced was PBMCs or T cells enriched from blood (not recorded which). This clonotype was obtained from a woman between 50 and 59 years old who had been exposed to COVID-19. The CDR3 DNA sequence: TGTGCCAGCAGCCGTCCAGTCTGGGGGGTAACAACTAATGAAAAACTGTTTTTT. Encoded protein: CASSRPVWGVTTNEKLFF. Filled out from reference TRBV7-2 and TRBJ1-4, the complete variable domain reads GAGVSQSPSNKVTEKGKDVELRCDPISGHTALYWYRQSLGQGLEFLIYFQGNSAPDKSGLPSDRFSAERTGGSVSTLTIQRTQQEDSAVYLCASSRPVWGVTTNEKLFFGSGTQLSVL.